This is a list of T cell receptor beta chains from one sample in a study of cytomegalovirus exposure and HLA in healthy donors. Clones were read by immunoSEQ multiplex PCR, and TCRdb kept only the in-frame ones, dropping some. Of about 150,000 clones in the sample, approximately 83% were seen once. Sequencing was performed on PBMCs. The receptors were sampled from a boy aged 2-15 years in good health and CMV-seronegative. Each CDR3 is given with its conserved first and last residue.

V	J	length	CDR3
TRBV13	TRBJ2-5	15	CASSPQAGGQETQYF
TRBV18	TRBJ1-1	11	CASSLQGEAFF
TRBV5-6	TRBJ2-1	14	CASSLAGRGDEQFF
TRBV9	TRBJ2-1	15	CASSVEESSYNEQFF
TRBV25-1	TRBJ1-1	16	CASSKPGTPGNTEAFF
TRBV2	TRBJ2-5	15	CASSASGGRQETQYF
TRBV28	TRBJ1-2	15	CASSLAGMGNYGYTF
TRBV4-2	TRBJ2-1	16	CASSQDYPLTSAEQFF
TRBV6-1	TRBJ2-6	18	CASSQEAGGASGANVLTF
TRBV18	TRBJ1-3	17	CASSPLGQGLSGNTIYF
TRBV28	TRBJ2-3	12	CASRSGTDTQYF
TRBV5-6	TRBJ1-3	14	CASSSRGAGNTIYF
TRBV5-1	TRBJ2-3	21	CASSSQPPSGTSGGRTDTQYF
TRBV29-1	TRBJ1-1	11	CSVQGPPGAFF
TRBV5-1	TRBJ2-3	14	CASSFPGDEDTQYF
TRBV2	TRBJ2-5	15	CASSDTSGGLETQYF
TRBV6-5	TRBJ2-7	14	CATRPTSGRYEQYF
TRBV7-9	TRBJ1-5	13	CASSLGEGQPQHF
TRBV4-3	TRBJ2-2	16	CASSQTSGIMTGELFF
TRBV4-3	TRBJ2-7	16	CASSQDNAAGEYEQYF
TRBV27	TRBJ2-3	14	CASSTGGSTDTQYF
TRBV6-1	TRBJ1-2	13	CASSASGGYGYTF
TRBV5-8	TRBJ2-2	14	CATRGQGNTGELFF
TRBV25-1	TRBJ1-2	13	CASSDDSLRGYTF
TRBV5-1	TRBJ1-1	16	CASSRDRAGMNTEAFF
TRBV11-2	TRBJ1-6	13	CASSRQTNSPLHF
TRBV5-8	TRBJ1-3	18	CASSLVAGGWSSGNTIYF
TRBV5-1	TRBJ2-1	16	CASSLGRRDSYNEQFF
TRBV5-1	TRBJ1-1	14	CASSWTDFNTEAFF
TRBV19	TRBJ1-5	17	CASNHPGTGTSNQPQHF
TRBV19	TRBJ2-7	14	CASSISGSSYEQYF
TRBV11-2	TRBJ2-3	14	CASSSSGGSDTQYF
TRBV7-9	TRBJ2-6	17	CASSNPGQGVGANVLTF
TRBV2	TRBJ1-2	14	CASIRTSANYGYTF
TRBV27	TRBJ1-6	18	CASSFFTTREPYNSPLHF
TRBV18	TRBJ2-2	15	CASSPARGVTGELFF
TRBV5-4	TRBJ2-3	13	CASSERFVDTQYF
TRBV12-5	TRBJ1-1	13	CASGYQGGTEAFF